This T cell receptor beta chain stems from a study of glioma-infiltrating T cells after dendritic cell vaccination. Time point defined: after dendritic cell vaccination, including at tumor progression/relapse. Clones were sequenced by immunoSEQ multiplex PCR, and TCRdb holds only the in-frame ones, with some missing. The data show about 64,000 clones, roughly nine tenths seen once. J lost 3 bases, V lost 4 bases, and 4 bases had no gene match. Germline-derived CDR1 and CDR2 are SEHNR and FQNEAQ (reference sequence). The CDR3 has 16 residues. This receptor was identified in a human donor with glioblastoma. The gene calls are TRBV7-9 and TRBJ1-4, with TRBD1 matching 11 bases. Material: blood, obtained after dendritic cell vaccination. The CDR3 DNA reads as TGTGCCAGCAGCTCGGACAGGGGGCGGCCTAATGAAAAACTGTTTTTT. Its protein is CASSSDRGRPNEKLFF.